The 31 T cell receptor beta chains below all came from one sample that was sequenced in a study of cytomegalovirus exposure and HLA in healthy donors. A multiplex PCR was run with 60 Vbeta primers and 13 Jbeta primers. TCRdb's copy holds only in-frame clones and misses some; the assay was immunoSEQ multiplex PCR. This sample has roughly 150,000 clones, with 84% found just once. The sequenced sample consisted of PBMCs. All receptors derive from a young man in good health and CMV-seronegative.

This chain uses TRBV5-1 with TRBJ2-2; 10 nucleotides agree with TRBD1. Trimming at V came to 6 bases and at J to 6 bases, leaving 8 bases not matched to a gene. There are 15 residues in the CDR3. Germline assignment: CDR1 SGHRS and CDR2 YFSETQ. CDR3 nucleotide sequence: TGCGCCAGCAAAGGACAGGGGGTTATCGCCGGGGAGCTGTTTTTT. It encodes CASKGQGVIAGELFF.

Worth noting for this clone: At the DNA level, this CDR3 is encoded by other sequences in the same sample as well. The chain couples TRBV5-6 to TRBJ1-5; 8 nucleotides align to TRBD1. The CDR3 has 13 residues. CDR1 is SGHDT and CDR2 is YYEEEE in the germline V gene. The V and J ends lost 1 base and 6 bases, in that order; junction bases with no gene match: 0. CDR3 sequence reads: CASSLTGGQPQHF. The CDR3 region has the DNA TGTGCCAGCAGCTTGACAGGGGGTCAGCCCCAGCATTTT.

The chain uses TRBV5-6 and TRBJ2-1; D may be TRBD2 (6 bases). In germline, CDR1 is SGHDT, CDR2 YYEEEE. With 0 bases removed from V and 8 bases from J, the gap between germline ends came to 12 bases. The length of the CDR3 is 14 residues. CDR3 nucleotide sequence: TGTGCCAGCAGCTTGGTGACTAGGGATGATGAGCAGTTCTTC. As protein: CASSLVTRDDEQFF.

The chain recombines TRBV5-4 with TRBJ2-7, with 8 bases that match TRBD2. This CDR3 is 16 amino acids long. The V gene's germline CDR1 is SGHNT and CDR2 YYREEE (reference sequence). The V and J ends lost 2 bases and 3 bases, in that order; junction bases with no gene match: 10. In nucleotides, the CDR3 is TGTGCCAGCAGCTTAGCGGGAGCCCCCTTAAACTACGAGCAGTACTTC. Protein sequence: CASSLAGAPLNYEQYF. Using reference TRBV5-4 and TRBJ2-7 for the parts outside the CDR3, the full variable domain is ETGVTQSPTHLIKTRGQQVTLRCSSQSGHNTVSWYQQALGQGPQFIFQYYREEENGRGNFPPRFSGLQFPNYSSELNVNALELDDSALYLCASSLAGAPLNYEQYFGPGTRLTVT.

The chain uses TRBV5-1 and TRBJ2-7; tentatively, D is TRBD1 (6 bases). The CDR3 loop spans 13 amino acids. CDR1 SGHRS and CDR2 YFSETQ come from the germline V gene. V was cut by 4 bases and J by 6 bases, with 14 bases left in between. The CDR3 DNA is TGCGCCAGCAGCCCCACCGAGGGGGTCGAGCAGTACTTC. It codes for CASSPTEGVEQYF.

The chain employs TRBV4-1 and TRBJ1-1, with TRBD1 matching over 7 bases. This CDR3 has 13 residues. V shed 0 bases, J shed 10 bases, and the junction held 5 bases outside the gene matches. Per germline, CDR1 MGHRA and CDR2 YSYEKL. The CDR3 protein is CASSQDSAGGAFF. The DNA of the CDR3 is TGCGCCAGCAGCCAAGACAGCGCAGGGGGAGCTTTCTTT.

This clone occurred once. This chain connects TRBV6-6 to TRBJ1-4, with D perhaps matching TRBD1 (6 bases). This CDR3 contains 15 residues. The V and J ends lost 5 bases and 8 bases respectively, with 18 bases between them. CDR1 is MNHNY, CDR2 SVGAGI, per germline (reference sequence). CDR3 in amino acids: CASSTRTLRGEKLFF. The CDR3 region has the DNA TGTGCCAGCAGTACGAGGACTCTCAGGGGAGAAAAACTGTTTTTT.

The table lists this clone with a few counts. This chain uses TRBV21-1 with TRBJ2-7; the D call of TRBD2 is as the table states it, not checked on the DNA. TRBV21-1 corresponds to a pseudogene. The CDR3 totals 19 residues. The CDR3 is CASSKGLAGSGAKSYEQYF. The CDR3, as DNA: TGTGCCAGCAGCAAAGGACTAGCGGGAAGTGGGGCCAAATCCTACGAGCAGTACTTC.

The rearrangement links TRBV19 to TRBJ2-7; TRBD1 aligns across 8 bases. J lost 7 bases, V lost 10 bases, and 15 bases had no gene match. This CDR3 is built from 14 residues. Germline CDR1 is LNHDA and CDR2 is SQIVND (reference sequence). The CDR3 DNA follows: TGTGCCACAGAATGGGACAGGCCACCGCGTGAGCAGTACTTC. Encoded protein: CATEWDRPPREQYF.

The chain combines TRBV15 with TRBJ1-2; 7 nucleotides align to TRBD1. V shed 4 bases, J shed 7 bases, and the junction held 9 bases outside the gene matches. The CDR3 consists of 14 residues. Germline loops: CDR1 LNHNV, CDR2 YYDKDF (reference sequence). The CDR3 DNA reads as TGTGCCACCAGCACAAGAACAGGGGCCAGTGGCTACACCTTC. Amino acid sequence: CATSTRTGASGYTF. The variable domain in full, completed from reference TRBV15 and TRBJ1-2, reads DAMVIQNPRYQVTQFGKPVTLSCSQTLNHNVMYWYQQKSSQAPKLLFHYYDKDFNNEADTPDNFQSRRPNTSFCFLDIRSPGLGDTAMYLCATSTRTGASGYTFGSGTRLTVV.

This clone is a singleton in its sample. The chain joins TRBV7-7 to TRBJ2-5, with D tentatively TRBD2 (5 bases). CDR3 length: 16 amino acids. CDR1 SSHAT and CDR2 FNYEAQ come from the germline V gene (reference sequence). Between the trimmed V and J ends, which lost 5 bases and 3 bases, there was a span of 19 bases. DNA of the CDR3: TGTGCCAGCAGCGTTGGAGGATCGCCCCTGAAAGAGACCCAGTACTTC. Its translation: CASSVGGSPLKETQYF.

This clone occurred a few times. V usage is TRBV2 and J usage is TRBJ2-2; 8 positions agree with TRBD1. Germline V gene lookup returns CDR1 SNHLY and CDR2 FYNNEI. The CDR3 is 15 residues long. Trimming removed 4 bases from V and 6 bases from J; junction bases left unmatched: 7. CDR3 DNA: TGTGCCAGCAGTGGCAGGACAGGGAATCCCGGGGAGCTGTTTTTT. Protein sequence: CASSGRTGNPGELFF.

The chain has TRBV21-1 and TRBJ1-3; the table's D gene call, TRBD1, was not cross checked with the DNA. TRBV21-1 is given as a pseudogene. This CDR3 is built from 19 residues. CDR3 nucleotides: TGTGCCAGCAGCAGAGCCGGGACAAACCTCAATTCCTCTGGAAACACCATATATTTT. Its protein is CASSRAGTNLNSSGNTIYF.

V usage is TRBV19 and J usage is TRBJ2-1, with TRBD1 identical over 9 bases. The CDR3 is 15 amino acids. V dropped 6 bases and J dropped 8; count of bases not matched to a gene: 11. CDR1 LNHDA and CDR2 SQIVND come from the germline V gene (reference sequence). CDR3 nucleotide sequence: TGTGCCAGTAGCAGGGACAGGGAGGGTCTCGATGAGCAGTTCTTC. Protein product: CASSRDREGLDEQFF.

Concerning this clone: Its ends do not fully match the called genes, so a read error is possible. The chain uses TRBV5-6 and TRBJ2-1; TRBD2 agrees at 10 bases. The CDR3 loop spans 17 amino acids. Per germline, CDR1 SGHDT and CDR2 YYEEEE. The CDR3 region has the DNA TGTGCCAGCAGCTTGGCGAGGGAGCGGGGGGGAGTCGATGAGCAATTCTTC. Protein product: CASSLARERGGVDEQFF.

CDR3 residues: CASGLDTGVGGGNTIYF. In DNA, the CDR3 is TGTGCTAGTGGTTTGGATACAGGGGTTGGAGGTGGAAACACCATATATTTT. The J gene is TRBJ1-3, the V gene TRBV12-5; 7 bases line up with TRBD1. This CDR3 spans 17 amino acids. Looked up from germline, CDR1 is LGHNT and CDR2 is FRNRAP. The V segment lost 1 base and the J segment 3 bases; nucleotides outside the gene matches: 9.

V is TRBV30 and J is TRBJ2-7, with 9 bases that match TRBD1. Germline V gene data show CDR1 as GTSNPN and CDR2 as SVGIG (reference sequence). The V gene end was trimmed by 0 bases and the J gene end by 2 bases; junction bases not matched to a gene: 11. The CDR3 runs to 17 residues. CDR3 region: CAWSVPGQGFLPYEQYF. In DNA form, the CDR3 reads TGTGCCTGGAGTGTCCCGGGACAGGGTTTTCTTCCCTACGAGCAGTACTTC.

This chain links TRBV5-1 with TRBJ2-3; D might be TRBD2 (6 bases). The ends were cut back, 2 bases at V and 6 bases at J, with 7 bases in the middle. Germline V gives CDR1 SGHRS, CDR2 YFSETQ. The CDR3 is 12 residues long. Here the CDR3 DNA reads TGCGCCAGCAGCTTTGCGGGGGATACGCAGTATTTT. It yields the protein CASSFAGDTQYF.

This CDR3 is CASSQPTGVGEAFF. For the CDR3, the DNA is TGTGCCAGCAGCCAACCGACAGGGGTTGGCGAAGCTTTCTTT. The chain links TRBV16 to TRBJ1-1, with 8 positions matching TRBD1. Germline assignment: CDR1 KGHSY and CDR2 FQNENV. There are 14 residues in the CDR3. J was trimmed by 8 bases and V by 2 bases; bases with no gene match: 7. Using reference TRBV16 and TRBJ1-1 for the parts outside the CDR3, the full variable domain is GEEVAQTPKHLVRGEGQKAKLYCAPIKGHSYVFWYQQVLKNEFKFLISFQNENVFDETGMPKERFSAKCLPNSPCSLEIQATKLEDSAVYFCASSQPTGVGEAFFGQGTRLTVV.

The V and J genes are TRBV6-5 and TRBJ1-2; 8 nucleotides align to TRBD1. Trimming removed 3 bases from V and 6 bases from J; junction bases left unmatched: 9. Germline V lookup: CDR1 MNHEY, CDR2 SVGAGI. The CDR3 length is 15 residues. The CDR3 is CASSYGQGKLDGYTF. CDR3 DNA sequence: TGTGCCAGCAGTTATGGACAGGGCAAACTCGATGGCTACACCTTC.

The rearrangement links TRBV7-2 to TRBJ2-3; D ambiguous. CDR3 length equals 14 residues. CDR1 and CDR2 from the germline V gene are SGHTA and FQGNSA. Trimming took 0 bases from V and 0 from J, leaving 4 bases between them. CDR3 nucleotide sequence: TGTGCCAGCAGCTTAGCGGCTAGCACAGATACGCAGTATTTT. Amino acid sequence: CASSLAASTDTQYF.

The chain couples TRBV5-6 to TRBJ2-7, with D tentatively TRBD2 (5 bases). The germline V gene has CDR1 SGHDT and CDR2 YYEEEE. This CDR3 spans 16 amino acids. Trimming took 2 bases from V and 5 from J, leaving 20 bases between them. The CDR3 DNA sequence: TGTGCCAGCAGCTTTGTTGAGGGCCGGGTGAACGACGAGCAGTACTTC. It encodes CASSFVEGRVNDEQYF.

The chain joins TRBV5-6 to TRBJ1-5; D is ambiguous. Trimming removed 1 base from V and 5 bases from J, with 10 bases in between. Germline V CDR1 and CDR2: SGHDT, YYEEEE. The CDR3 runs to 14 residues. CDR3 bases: TGTGCCAGCAGCTTGCGGGGATGGGATCAGCCCCAGCATTTT. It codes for CASSLRGWDQPQHF.

The CDR3 reads CASSLAAGEGYTF. The CDR3 bases are TGCGCCAGCAGCTTGGCCGCAGGGGAAGGCTACACCTTC. The V call is TRBV5-1, the J call TRBJ1-2; perhaps TRBD1 as D (6 bases). Trimming pared 0 bases from V and 8 bases from J, leaving 11 bases between. CDR1 and CDR2 (germline): SGHRS, YFSETQ. The CDR3 consists of 13 residues.

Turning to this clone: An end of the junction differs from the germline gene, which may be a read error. CDR3 DNA sequence: TGTGCCAGCAGTTTATCAATTGCGGGTGACAGGGACTTC. Its protein is CASSLSIAGDRDF. J is TRBJ2-7 and V is TRBV28; 7 bases align to TRBD1. Germline V gives CDR1 MDHEN, CDR2 SYDVKM. CDR3 length: 13 residues. The variable domain in full, with the rest retrieved from reference TRBV28 and TRBJ2-7, is DVKVTQSSRYLVKRTGEKVFLECVQDMDHENMFWYRQDPGLGLRLIYFSYDVKMKEKGDIPEGYSVSREKKERFSLILESASTNQTSMYLCASSLSIAGDRDFGPGTRLTVT.

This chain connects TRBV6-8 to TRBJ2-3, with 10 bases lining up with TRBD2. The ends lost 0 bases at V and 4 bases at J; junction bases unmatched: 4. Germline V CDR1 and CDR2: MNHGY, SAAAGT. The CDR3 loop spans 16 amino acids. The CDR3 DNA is TGTGCCAGCAGTTACTCGGGTAGCGGGAGGCCAGATACGCAGTATTTT. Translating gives CASSYSGSGRPDTQYF.

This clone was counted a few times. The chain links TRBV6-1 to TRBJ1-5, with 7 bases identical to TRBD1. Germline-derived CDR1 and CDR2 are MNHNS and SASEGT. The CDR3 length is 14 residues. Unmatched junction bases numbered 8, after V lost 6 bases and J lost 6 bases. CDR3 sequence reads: CASRYRGGGQPQHF. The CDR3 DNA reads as TGTGCCAGCAGGTACAGGGGAGGCGGTCAGCCCCAGCATTTT.

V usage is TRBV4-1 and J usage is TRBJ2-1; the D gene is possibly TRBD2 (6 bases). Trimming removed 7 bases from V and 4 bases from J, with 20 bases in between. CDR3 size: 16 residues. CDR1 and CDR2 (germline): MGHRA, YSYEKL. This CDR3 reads CASMPITSGPYNEQFF. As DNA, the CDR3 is TGCGCCAGCATGCCTATTACGAGCGGGCCTTACAATGAGCAGTTCTTC.

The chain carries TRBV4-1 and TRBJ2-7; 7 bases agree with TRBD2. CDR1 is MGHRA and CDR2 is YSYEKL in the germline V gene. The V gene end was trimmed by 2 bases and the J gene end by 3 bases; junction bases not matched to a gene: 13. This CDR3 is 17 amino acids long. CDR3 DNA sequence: TGCGCCAGCAGCCAACAGACTCCCGGGGGGTGGGACTACGAGCAGTACTTC. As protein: CASSQQTPGGWDYEQYF.

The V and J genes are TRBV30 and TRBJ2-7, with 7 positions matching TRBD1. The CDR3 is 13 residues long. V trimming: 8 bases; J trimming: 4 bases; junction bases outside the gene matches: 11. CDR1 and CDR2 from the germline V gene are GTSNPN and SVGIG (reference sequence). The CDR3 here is CAATGTVSYEQYF. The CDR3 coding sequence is TGTGCCGCGACCGGGACAGTCTCTTACGAGCAGTACTTC.

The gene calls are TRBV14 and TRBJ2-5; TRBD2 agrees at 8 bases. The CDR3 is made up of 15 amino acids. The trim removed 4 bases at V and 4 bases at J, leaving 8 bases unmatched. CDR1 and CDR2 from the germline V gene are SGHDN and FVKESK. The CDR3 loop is CASSRGVAGPETQYF. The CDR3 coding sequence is TGTGCCAGCAGCCGCGGGGTAGCGGGACCAGAGACCCAGTACTTC.